Sequencing of this TCR beta chain was carried out in a study of early T cells in non-severe SARS-CoV-2 infection. Across the whole study: From unsorted whole blood, bulk RNA was sequenced, and the chains remained unpaired.

At least ten counts were recorded for this clonotype. Its antigen is unknown. The CDR3 totals 13 residues. The germline CDR1 and CDR2 sequences are MGHDK and SYGVNS. Trimming cost V 4 bases and J 4 bases, with 10 bases left between them. General study results and limits: There was a bias toward anti-spike CD8 responses in VDJdb matching, which missed private and CD4 specificities.

Individual cDNA molecules carried attached unique molecular identifiers. From the 5' RACE reads, TCRdb called clonotypes with MiXCR, one entry per CDR3 protein. This table has 75,000 to 80,000 distinct CDR3 sequences, over 8.5% appearing once. V is TRBV25-1 and J is TRBJ1-1; perhaps TRBD1 as D (5 bases). The sequence was collected from an adult who was a healthcare worker with PCR-confirmed SARS-CoV-2 infection or an uninfected control (not recorded which). What was sequenced was whole blood. The CDR3 spells CASSAGGSTEAFF. The CDR3 DNA reads TGTGCCAGCAGTGCGGGGGGTAGCACTGAAGCTTTCTTT.